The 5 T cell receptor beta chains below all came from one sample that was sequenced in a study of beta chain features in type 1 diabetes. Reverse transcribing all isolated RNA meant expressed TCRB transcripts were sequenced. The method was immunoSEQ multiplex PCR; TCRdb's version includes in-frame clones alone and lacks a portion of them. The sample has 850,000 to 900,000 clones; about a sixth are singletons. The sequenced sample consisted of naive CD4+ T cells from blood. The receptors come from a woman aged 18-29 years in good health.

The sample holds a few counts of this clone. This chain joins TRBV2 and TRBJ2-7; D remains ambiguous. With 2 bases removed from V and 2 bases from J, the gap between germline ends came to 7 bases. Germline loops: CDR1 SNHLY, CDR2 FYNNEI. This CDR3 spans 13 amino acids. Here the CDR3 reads CASSEFLAYEQYF. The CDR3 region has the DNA TGTGCCAGCAGTGAATTTCTGGCCTACGAGCAGTACTTC.

This CDR3 reads CASSERTHLMIGEQFF. The CDR3 DNA sequence: TGTGCCAGCAGCGAGAGGACACACCTTATGATTGGTGAGCAGTTCTTC. The J gene is TRBJ2-1, the V gene TRBV7-2, with D perhaps TRBD1 (5 bases). Trimming pared 5 bases from V and 9 bases from J, leaving 23 bases between. Germline V CDR1 and CDR2: SGHTA, FQGNSA. The length of the CDR3 is 16 residues.

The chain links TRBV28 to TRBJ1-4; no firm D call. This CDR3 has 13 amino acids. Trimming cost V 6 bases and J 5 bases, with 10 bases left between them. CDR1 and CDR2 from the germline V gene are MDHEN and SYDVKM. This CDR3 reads CASRSGLNEKLFF. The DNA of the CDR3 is TGTGCCAGCAGGTCGGGTTTGAATGAAAAACTGTTTTTT.

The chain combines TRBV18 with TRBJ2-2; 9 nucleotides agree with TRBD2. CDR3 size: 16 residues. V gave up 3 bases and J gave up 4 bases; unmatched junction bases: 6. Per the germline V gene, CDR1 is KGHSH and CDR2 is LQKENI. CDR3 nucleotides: TGTGCCAGCTCACCCGTCGGACTAGCGAGCACCGGGGAGCTGTTTTTT. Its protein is CASSPVGLASTGELFF. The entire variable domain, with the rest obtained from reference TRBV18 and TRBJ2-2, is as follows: NAGVMQNPRHLVRRRGQEARLRCSPMKGHSHVYWYRQLPEEGLKFMVYLQKENIIDESGMPKERFSAEFPKEGPSILRIQQVVRGDSAAYFCASSPVGLASTGELFFGEGSRLTVL.

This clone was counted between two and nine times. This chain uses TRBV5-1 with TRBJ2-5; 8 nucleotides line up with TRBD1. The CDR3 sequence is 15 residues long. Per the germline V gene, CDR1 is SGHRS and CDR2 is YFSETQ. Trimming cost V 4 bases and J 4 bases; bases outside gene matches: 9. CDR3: CASSTNTGGRETQYF. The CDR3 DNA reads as TGCGCCAGCAGCACCAATACAGGGGGGCGAGAGACCCAGTACTTC.